This TCR beta chain was identified during a study of cytomegalovirus exposure and HLA in healthy donors. Trimming cost V 6 bases and J 5 bases, with 8 bases left between them. CDR3 size: 13 residues. The germline V gene encodes CDR1 SGHTA and CDR2 FQGNSA. PCR primers comprised 60 Vbeta and 13 Jbeta primers. Profiled with immunoSEQ multiplex PCR; TCRdb holds only in-frame clones, not every one. The sample holds more than 150,000 clones, about 84% seen once. The clonotype comes from a man aged 45-65 years in good health and CMV-seronegative. Sequencing input: PBMCs. The rearrangement uses TRBV7-2 and TRBJ1-6; possible D gene TRBD1, 6 bases. CDR3 DNA: TGTGCCAGCAGGTGGACAGATAATTCACCCCTCCACTTT. Translating gives CASRWTDNSPLHF.